This T cell receptor (beta chain) was obtained from a study of cytomegalovirus exposure and HLA in healthy donors. The PCR used 60 Vbeta and 13 Jbeta primers. The assay was immunoSEQ multiplex PCR, and TCRdb's table has in-frame clones only and misses some. This table has some 190,000 clones, roughly 80% appearing once. Findings of the study overall: An analysis that was carried out later associated 15,000 to 20,000 TCR beta sequences with HLA alleles at 0.05 false discovery rate. There were 150 to 200 TCR beta chains listed as cytomegalovirus-associated.

This clone was detected only a few times. What it binds is not known. Germline assignment: CDR1 WSHSY and CDR2 SAAADI. This CDR3 contains 15 residues. With 0 bases removed from V and 5 bases from J, the gap between germline ends came to 10 bases. When sampled, the donors appeared nominally healthy, though they likely had unrecorded immune exposures. This TCR came from a woman aged 18-29 years in good health and CMV-seronegative. The V gene is TRBV10-2, the J gene TRBJ2-2; possible D gene TRBD2, 5 bases. Sample: PBMCs. The CDR3 region has the DNA TGCGCCAGCAGTGAGTCGACAACGGGGACCGGGGAGCTGTTTTTT. Its protein is CASSESTTGTGELFF.